Each of the 8 T cell receptor beta chains below was sequenced from the same sample in a study of PD-1 blockade in classical Hodgkin lymphoma. Time point specified: cycle 4 day 1 (C4D1), after five to seven weeks of nivolumab. No patient escaped relapse after autologous stem cell transplantation, and brentuximab vedotin exposure varied. The assay was immunoSEQ multiplex PCR, and TCRdb's table has in-frame clones only and misses some. The sample has about 21,000 clones, roughly 77% seen once; the top ten hold about 20%. The sequencing used peripheral blood mononuclear cells (PBMCs), collected before the fourth cycle of nivolumab. All receptors derive from a human donor with classical Hodgkin lymphoma.

The chain carries TRBV30 and TRBJ1-3; unclear D gene. In germline, CDR1 is GTSNPN, CDR2 SVGIG (reference sequence). Trimming stripped 3 bases from V and 3 bases from J, with 9 bases between. The CDR3 has 13 residues. This CDR3 is CAWSYASGNTIYF. In nucleotides, the CDR3 is TGTGCCTGGAGCTACGCGAGTGGAAACACCATATATTTT.

V is TRBV6-6 and J is TRBJ2-7; unclear D gene. This CDR3 comprises 15 residues. The V end lost 0 bases, the J end lost 2 bases, and 11 bases lay between the germline ends. The germline CDR1 and CDR2 sequences are MNHNY and SVGAGI (reference sequence). The CDR3 DNA is TGTGCCAGCAGTTACTCGAGTGCGTTAGCCTACGAGCAGTACTTC. As protein: CASSYSSALAYEQYF.

The chain recombines TRBV18 with TRBJ2-5; D might be TRBD2 (6 bases). V was cut by 2 bases and J by 5 bases, with 15 bases left in between. CDR1 and CDR2 from the germline V gene are KGHSH and LQKENI. The CDR3 is 15 amino acids. The CDR3 coding sequence is TGTGCCAGCTCACCAGTCTTCGGGACTCTGGAGACCCAGTACTTC. Encoded protein: CASSPVFGTLETQYF. Complete variable domain (other parts from reference TRBV18 and TRBJ2-5): NAGVMQNPRHLVRRRGQEARLRCSPMKGHSHVYWYRQLPEEGLKFMVYLQKENIIDESGMPKERFSAEFPKEGPSILRIQQVVRGDSAAYFCASSPVFGTLETQYFGPGTRLLVL.

The CDR3 spells CASSPPRQGAYSPLHF. In DNA, the CDR3 is TGTGCCAGCAGTCCCCCTCGCCAGGGGGCGTATTCACCCCTCCACTTT. The genes are TRBV28 and TRBJ1-6; 8 bases fit TRBD1. Losses at the gene ends were 5 bases for V and 8 bases for J; bases not matched to a gene: 11. The CDR3 contains 16 residues. Germline values: CDR1 MDHEN, CDR2 SYDVKM.

This clone appeared a few times. Other DNA sequences in the sample encode the same CDR3. The genes are TRBV19 and TRBJ2-2; D is perhaps TRBD1 or TRBD2 (5 bases each). Germline CDR1 is LNHDA and CDR2 is SQIVND (reference sequence). Trimming left V 3 bases short and J 6 bases short, with 8 bases between. The CDR3 loop spans 13 amino acids. The CDR3 DNA reads as TGTGCCAGTAGTATCCGAGGGGCCGGGGAGCTGTTTTTT. Protein sequence: CASSIRGAGELFF. Full variable domain (missing parts from reference TRBV19 and TRBJ2-2): DGGITQSPKYLFRKEGQNVTLSCEQNLNHDAMYWYRQDPGQGLRLIYYSQIVNDFQKGDIAEGYSVSREKKESFPLTVTSAQKNPTAFYLCASSIRGAGELFFGEGSRLTVL.

The J gene is TRBJ2-3, the V gene TRBV19, with D hard to call. CDR3 length equals 14 residues. Germline CDR1 and CDR2: LNHDA and SQIVND (reference sequence). V was trimmed by 3 bases and J by 4 bases, leaving 11 bases between them. CDR3 sequence reads: CASSILPSSDTQYF. CDR3 sequence (DNA): TGTGCCAGTAGTATCCTACCCAGTTCAGATACGCAGTATTTT.

This clone was observed a few times. The chain employs TRBV4-3 and TRBJ2-2, with TRBD1 matching 7 bases. Germline CDR1 and CDR2: LGHNA and YSLEER. The CDR3 extends over 19 amino acids. With 1 base clipped from V and 0 bases from J, the junction kept 11 bases outside the gene matches. CDR3 amino acids: CASSQALLSGTANTGELFF. The DNA of the CDR3 is TGCGCCAGCAGCCAAGCCCTACTTTCCGGGACAGCGAACACCGGGGAGCTGTTTTTT.

The genes are TRBV10-3 and TRBJ2-5, with D tentatively TRBD2 (7 bases). Germline V gene data show CDR1 as ENHRY and CDR2 as SYGVKD. The germline V and J ends were trimmed by 0 bases and 4 bases, with 15 bases remaining between them. The CDR3 has 16 amino acids. The CDR3 reads CAISESLGGRVETQYF. CDR3 DNA: TGTGCCATCAGTGAGTCGTTGGGGGGGCGAGTAGAGACCCAGTACTTC.